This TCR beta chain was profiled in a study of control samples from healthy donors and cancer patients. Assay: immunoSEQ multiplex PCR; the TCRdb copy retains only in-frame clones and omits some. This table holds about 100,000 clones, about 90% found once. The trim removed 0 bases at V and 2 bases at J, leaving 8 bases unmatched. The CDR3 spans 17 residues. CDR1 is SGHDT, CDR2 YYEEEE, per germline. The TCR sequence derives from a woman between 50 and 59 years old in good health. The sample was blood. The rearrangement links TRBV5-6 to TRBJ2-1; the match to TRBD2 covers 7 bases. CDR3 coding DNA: TGTGCCAGCAGCTTGGCCTTGGCTAGCGGTACCTACAATGAGCAGTTCTTC. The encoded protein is CASSLALASGTYNEQFF.